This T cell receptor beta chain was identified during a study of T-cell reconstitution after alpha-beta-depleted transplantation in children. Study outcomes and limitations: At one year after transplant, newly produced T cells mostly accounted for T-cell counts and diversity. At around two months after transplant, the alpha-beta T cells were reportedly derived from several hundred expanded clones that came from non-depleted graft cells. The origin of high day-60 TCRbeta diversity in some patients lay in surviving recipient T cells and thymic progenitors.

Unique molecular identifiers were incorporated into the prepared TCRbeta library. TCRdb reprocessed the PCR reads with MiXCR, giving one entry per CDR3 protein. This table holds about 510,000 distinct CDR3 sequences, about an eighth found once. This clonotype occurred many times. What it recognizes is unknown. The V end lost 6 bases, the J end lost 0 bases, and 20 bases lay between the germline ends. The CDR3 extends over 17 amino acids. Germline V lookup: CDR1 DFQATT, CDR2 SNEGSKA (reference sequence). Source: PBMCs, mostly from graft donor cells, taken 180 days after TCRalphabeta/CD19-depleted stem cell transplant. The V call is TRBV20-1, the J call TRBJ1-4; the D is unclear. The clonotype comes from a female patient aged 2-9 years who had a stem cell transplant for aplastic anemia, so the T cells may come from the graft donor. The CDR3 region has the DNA TGCAGTGCCCCCGAAGGTCCCCTCGGGGCAACTAATGAAAAACTGTTTTTT. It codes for CSAPEGPLGATNEKLFF.